What follows is one T cell receptor beta chain and its context. Using RNA transcripts as the source, TCR beta CDR3 regions were amplified. The TCR CDR3 was amplified in a first-round RT-PCR using the HTBI primer set. TCRdb used MiXCR to reprocess the multiplex PCR reads, holding one entry per CDR3 protein. The table shows about 560,000 distinct CDR3 sequences, with 16% occurring only once. This sample is drawn from a study of T cells in Graves' hyperthyroidism and ophthalmopathy. The CDR3 sequence is 13 residues long. J lost 2 bases, V lost 3 bases, and 1 base had no gene match. Germline CDR1 SQVTM, CDR2 ANQGSEA.

The receptor comes from a woman aged 18-29 years with Graves' hyperthyroidism. The gene calls are TRBV29-1 and TRBJ1-3; 7 bases are a match to TRBD1. The sequencing sample was made of blood. The CDR3 nucleotides read TGCAGCGTTGAGACAGGGACTGGAAACACCATATATTTT. Residues: CSVETGTGNTIYF.